This paragraph reports one T cell receptor beta chain. This entry is derived from a study of T-cell reconstitution after alpha-beta-depleted transplantation in children. Looked up from germline, CDR1 is LGHNA and CDR2 is YSLEER. Trimming took off 0 bases at V and 5 bases at J, with 20 bases between the two ends. This CDR3 comprises 17 residues. During its preparation, the TCRbeta library received unique molecular identifiers. TCRdb fed the PCR reads into MiXCR, producing one record per CDR3 protein. This table has fewer than 400,000 distinct CDR3 sequences, roughly 20% appearing once. The chain links TRBV4-3 to TRBJ2-7; a weak D match, TRBD1 (5 bases). The sequence came from a human donor who donated a stem cell graft to a child with acute myeloid leukemia. The material sequenced was PBMCs from the stem cell graft donor, taken from the stem cell graft. The CDR3: CASSQDVSGWGSHEQYF. In nucleotides, the CDR3 is TGCGCCAGCAGCCAAGATGTTTCTGGATGGGGCAGTCACGAGCAGTACTTC.